The sequence of this T cell receptor (beta chain) was determined in a study of T cells after yellow fever vaccination. 5'RACE template switching generated TCR cDNA, adding a universal primer site and UMIs. MiXCR was run by TCRdb on the 5' RACE reads, yielding one entry per CDR3 protein. The data hold 95,000 to 150,000 distinct CDR3 sequences, with about 8.4% observed a single time. Trimming took 4 bases from V and 6 from J, leaving 9 bases between them. The V gene's germline CDR1 is SGDLS and CDR2 YYNGEE. CDR3 length: 12 residues. In its sample, this clonotype was seen many times. V is TRBV9 and J is TRBJ2-3; no firm D call. The material sequenced was CD8+ T cells sorted from PBMCs, taken on the day of the yellow fever booster vaccination. The sequence was obtained from a man aged 18 to 30 who received the YFV17D yellow fever vaccine. CDR3 nucleotides: TGTGCCAGCAGCATGTCATTGGATACGCAGTATTTT. As protein: CASSMSLDTQYF.